This TCR beta chain was recovered during a study of T cells in Graves' hyperthyroidism and ophthalmopathy. Amplified TCR beta CDR3 regions derived from RNA transcripts. TCR CDR3 regions were first amplified by RT-PCR with HTBI primers. TCRdb passed the multiplex PCR reads through MiXCR, listing each CDR3 protein once. The sample lists a few hundred thousand distinct CDR3 sequences, roughly 18% seen once, with 40% in the top ten. Trimming stripped 3 bases from V and 5 bases from J, with 16 bases between. CDR1 and CDR2 (germline): DFQATT, SNEGSKA (reference sequence). The CDR3 consists of 14 residues. General study findings and limits: Ophthalmopathy and stable hyperthyroidism were separated by a 13 V-J model.

This clonotype was seen many times. What it binds is unknown. Ophthalmopathy cases scored 3 or more on the Clinical Activity Score and 4 or more on NOSPECS grade, with duration below 3 months. The PBMCs were taken from around 9.1 ml of fresh peripheral blood. The chain carries TRBV20-1 and TRBJ2-5; a weak D match, TRBD2 (7 bases). This receptor was taken from a man in his late teens or twenties with Graves' ophthalmopathy. The sample consisted of blood. In nucleotides, the CDR3 is TGCAGTGCTAGTGGGGGGGGGGGCCTGGAGACCCAGTACTTC. It encodes CSASGGGGLETQYF.